One sample yielded the 8 T cell receptor beta chains listed below, sequenced in a study of blood T cell repertoires in COVID-19. The assay was immunoSEQ multiplex PCR, and TCRdb's table has in-frame clones only and misses some. The repertoire includes approximately 150,000 clones, approximately 80% of them detected once, and around 6.2% sits in the top ten. The sample was PBMCs or T cells enriched from blood (not recorded which). Every receptor here comes from a woman aged 40 to 49 who had recovered from COVID-19.

This chain joins TRBV19 and TRBJ1-2, with D hard to call. The CDR3 spans 13 residues. V gave up 6 bases and J gave up 4 bases, with 12 bases separating them. CDR1 LNHDA and CDR2 SQIVND come from the germline V gene (reference sequence). Written as DNA, the CDR3 is TGTGCCAGTAGCCTCGGACGGGGCTATGGCTACACCTTC. This encodes CASSLGRGYGYTF. The full variable domain, its missing parts supplied by reference TRBV19 and TRBJ1-2, is DGGITQSPKYLFRKEGQNVTLSCEQNLNHDAMYWYRQDPGQGLRLIYYSQIVNDFQKGDIAEGYSVSREKKESFPLTVTSAQKNPTAFYLCASSLGRGYGYTFGSGTRLTVV.

Concerning this clone: This specimen includes other DNA sequences encoding the same CDR3. This chain uses TRBV3-1 (or the pseudogene TRBV3-2) with TRBJ2-7; 9 nucleotides line up with TRBD1. There are 14 residues in the CDR3. Per germline, CDR1 LGHDT and CDR2 YNNKEL (reference sequence). Trimming at V came to 2 bases and at J to 3 bases, leaving 2 bases not matched to a gene. The CDR3 region has the DNA TGTGCCAGCAGCCAACCGGGACAGGGCTACGAGCAGTACTTC. Amino acids: CASSQPGQGYEQYF.

This clone was detected many times. This chain uses TRBV18 with TRBJ1-5; possibly TRBD1 for D (6 bases). The germline V gene has CDR1 KGHSH and CDR2 LQKENI. The CDR3 spans 15 residues. Trimming shortened V by 5 bases and J by 1 base, and 12 bases separated the two germline ends. DNA for the CDR3: TGTGCCAGCTCATATGCAGGGGAAAGCAATCAGCCCCAGCATTTT. Translated: CASSYAGESNQPQHF.

This clone was picked up a small number of times. The rearrangement uses TRBV2 and TRBJ2-7; 13 bases are a match to TRBD2. The germline V gene has CDR1 SNHLY and CDR2 FYNNEI. CDR3 length: 15 residues. V was clipped by 5 bases and J by 5 bases; unmatched bases: 6. The CDR3 loop is CASSIRTSGSHEQYF. CDR3 sequence (DNA): TGTGCCAGCAGTATCCGGACTAGCGGGAGCCACGAGCAGTACTTC.

This chain connects TRBV13 to TRBJ2-1, with a possible D match to TRBD2 (6 bases). This CDR3 has 15 residues. Trimming shortened V by 4 bases and J by 0 bases, and 10 bases separated the two germline ends. Germline-derived CDR1 and CDR2 are PRHDT and FYEKMQ (reference sequence). For the CDR3, the DNA is TGTGCCAGCAGCTCTGACGGGAGCTCCTACAATGAGCAGTTCTTC. It translates to CASSSDGSSYNEQFF.

The chain uses TRBV7-8 and TRBJ1-6; 9 bases map to TRBD1. Germline loops: CDR1 SGHVS, CDR2 FQNEAQ. V lost 2 bases and J lost 8; bases outside the gene matches: 10. The CDR3 loop spans 17 amino acids. The CDR3 here is CASSLFGQGIVDSPLHF. The CDR3 nucleotides are TGTGCCAGCAGCTTATTCGGACAGGGGATTGTCGATTCACCCCTCCACTTT.

The chain couples TRBV7-8 to TRBJ2-1, with 9 bases lining up with TRBD2. The germline gives CDR1 SGHVS, CDR2 FQNEAQ. V was clipped by 1 base and J by 8 bases; unmatched bases: 9. The CDR3 sequence is 16 residues long. CDR3 DNA sequence: TGTGCCAGCAGCTTAGGGGGCGGGAGGGCCAACGATGAGCAGTTCTTC. It yields the protein CASSLGGGRANDEQFF.

The CDR3 DNA is TGTGCCAGCAGCTTAGAGGGGGACAGGGGGACTGAAGCTTTCTTT. Translating it yields CASSLEGDRGTEAFF. The V gene is TRBV11-2, the J gene TRBJ1-1, with 11 bases matching TRBD1. This CDR3 has 15 residues. Germline CDR1 SGHAT, CDR2 FQNNGV. Germline trimming cut 0 bases from V and 5 bases from J; bases unmatched to any gene: 2.